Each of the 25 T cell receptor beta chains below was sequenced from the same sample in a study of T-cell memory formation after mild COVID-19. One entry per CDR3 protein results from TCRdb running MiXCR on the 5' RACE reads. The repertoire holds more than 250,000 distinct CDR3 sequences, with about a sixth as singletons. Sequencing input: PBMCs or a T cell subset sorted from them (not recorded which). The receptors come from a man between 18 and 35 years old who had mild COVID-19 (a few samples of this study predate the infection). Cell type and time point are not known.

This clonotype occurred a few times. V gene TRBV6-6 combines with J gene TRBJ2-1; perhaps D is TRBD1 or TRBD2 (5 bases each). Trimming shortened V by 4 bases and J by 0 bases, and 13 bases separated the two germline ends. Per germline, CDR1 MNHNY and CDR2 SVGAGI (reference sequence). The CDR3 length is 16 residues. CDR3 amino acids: CASSFQGPRSYNEQFF. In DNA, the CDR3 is TGTGCCAGCAGTTTTCAGGGACCGCGCTCCTACAATGAGCAGTTCTTC.

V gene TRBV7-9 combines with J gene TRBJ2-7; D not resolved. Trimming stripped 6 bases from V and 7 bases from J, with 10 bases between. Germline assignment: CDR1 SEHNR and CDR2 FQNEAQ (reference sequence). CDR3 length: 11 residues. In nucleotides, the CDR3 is TGTGCCAGCAGGGGTAGTTTAGAGCAGTACGTC. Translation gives CASRGSLEQYV.

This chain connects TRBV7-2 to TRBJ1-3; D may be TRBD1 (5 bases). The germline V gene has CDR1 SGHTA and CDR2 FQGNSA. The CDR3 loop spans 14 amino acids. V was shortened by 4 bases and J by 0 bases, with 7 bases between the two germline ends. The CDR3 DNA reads TGTGCCAGCAGCTCCAGGGTCTCTGGAAACACCATATATTTT. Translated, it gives CASSSRVSGNTIYF. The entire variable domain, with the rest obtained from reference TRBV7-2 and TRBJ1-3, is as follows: GAGVSQSPSNKVTEKGKDVELRCDPISGHTALYWYRQSLGQGLEFLIYFQGNSAPDKSGLPSDRFSAERTGGSVSTLTIQRTQQEDSAVYLCASSSRVSGNTIYFGEGSWLTVV.

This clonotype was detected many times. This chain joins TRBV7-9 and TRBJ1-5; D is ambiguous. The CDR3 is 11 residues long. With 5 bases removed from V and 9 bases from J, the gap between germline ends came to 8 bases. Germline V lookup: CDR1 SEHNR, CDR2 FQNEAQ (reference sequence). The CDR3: CASSHGGPQHF. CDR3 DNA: TGTGCCAGCAGCCACGGTGGGCCCCAGCATTTT.

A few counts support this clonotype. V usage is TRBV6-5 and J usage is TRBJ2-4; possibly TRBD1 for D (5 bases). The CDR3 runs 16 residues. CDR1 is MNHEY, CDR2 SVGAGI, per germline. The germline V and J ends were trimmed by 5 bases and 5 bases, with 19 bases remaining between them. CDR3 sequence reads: CASSDPGQRNENIQYF. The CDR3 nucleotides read TGTGCCAGCAGTGACCCTGGACAACGAAATGAAAACATTCAGTACTTC.

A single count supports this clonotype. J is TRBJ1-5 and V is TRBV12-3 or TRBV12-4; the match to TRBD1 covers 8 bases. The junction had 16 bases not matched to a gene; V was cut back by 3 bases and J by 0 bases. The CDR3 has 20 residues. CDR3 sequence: CASSFFIWGQEVYSNQPQHF. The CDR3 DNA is TGTGCCAGCAGTTTCTTTATTTGGGGACAGGAGGTTTATAGCAATCAGCCCCAGCATTTT.

The CDR3 sequence: CATSDWGLGDTQYF. CDR3 nucleotide sequence: TGTGCCACCAGTGACTGGGGATTGGGGGATACGCAGTATTTT. The J gene is TRBJ2-3, the V gene TRBV24-1; D gene uncertain. The length of the CDR3 is 14 residues. V was trimmed by 4 bases and J by 6 bases, leaving 13 bases between them. The germline V gene has CDR1 KGHDR and CDR2 SFDVKD.

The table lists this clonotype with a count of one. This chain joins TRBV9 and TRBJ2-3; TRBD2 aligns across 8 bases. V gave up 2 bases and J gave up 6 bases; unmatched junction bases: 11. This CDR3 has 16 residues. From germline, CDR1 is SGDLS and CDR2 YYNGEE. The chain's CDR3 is CASSVSGGVNADTQYF. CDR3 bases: TGTGCCAGCAGCGTGTCGGGGGGGGTAAATGCGGATACGCAGTATTTT.

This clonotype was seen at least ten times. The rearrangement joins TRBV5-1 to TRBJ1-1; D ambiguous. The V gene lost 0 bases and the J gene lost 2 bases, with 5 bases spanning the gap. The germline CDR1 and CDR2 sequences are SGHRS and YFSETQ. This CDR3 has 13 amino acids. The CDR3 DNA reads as TGCGCCAGCAGCTTGGAGTTAAACACTGAAGCTTTCTTT. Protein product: CASSLELNTEAFF.

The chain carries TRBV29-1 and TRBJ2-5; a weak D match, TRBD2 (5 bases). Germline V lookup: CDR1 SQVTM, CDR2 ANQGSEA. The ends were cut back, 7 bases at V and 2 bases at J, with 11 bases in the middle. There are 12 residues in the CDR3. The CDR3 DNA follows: TGCAGCGCGGACTCAGATCAAGAGACCCAGTACTTC. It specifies CSADSDQETQYF.

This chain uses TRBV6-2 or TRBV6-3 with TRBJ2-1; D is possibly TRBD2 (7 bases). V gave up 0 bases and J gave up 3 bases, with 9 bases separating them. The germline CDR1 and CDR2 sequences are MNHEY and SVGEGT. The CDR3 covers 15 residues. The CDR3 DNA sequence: TGTGCCAGCAGTTACTCGGGGGGGCGCTACAATGAGCAGTTCTTC. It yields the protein CASSYSGGRYNEQFF.

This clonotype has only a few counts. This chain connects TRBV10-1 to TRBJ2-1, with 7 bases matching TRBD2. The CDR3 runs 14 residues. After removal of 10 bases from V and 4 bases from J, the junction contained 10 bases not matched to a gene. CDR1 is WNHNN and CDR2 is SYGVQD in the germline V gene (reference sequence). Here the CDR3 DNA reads TGCGCCACTTCTCCGAGCGGGGCGTACAATGAGCAGTTCTTC. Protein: CATSPSGAYNEQFF.

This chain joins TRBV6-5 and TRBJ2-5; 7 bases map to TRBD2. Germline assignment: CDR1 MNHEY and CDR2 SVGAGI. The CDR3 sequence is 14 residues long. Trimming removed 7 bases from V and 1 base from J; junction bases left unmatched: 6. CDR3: CASMIAGVQETQYF. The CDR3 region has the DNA TGTGCCAGCATGATCGCGGGGGTCCAAGAGACCCAGTACTTC.

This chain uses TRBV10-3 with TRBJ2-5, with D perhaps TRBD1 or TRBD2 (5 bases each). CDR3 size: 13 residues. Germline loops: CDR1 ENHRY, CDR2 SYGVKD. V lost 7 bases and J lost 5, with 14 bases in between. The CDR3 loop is CAITGQPGETQYF. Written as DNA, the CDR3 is TGTGCCATCACGGGGCAACCCGGGGAGACCCAGTACTTC.

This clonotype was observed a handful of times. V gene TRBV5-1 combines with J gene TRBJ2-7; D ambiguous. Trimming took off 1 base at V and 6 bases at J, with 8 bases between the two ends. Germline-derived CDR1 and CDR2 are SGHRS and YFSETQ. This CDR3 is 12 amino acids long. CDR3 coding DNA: TGCGCCAGCAGCTTGACCGAGGTCGAGCAGTACGTC. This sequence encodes CASSLTEVEQYV.

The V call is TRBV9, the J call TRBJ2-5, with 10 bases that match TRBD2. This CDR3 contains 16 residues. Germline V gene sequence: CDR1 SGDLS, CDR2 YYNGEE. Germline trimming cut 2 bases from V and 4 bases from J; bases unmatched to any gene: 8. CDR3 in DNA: TGTGCCAGCAGCGTCGGGGGGACTAGCGATATAGAGACCCAGTACTTC. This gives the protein CASSVGGTSDIETQYF.

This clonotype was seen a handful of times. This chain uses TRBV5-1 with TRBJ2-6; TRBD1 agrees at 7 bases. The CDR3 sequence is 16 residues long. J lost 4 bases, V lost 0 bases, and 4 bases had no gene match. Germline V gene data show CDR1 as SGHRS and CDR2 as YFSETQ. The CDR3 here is CASSLGQGGGANVLTF. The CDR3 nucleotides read TGCGCCAGCAGCTTGGGACAGGGCGGCGGGGCCAACGTCCTGACTTTC.

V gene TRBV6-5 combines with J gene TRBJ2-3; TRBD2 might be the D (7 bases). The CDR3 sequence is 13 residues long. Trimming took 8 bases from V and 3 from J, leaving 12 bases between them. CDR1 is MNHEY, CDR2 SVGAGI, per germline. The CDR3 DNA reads TGTGCCAGCGGGGGGGGGCAGACAGATACGCAGTATTTT. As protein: CASGGGQTDTQYF.

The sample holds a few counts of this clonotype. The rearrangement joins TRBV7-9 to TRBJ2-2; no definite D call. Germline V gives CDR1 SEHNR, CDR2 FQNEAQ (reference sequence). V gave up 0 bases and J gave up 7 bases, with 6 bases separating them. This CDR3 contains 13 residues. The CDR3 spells CASSLAGNGELFF. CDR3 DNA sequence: TGTGCCAGCAGCTTAGCAGGGAACGGGGAGCTGTTTTTT.

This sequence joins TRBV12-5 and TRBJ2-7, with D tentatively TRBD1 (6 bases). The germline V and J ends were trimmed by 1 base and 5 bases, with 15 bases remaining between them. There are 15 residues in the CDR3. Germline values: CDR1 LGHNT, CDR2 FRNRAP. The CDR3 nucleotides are TGTGCTAGTGGTTTGGGTGGGACACCTCTAGACGAGCAGTACTTC. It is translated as CASGLGGTPLDEQYF.

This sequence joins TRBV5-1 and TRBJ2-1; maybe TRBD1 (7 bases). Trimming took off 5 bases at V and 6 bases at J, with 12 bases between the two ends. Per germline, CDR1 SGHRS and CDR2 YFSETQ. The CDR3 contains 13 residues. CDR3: CASRTQGGNEQFF. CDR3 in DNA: TGCGCCAGCAGGACCCAGGGGGGCAATGAGCAGTTCTTC.

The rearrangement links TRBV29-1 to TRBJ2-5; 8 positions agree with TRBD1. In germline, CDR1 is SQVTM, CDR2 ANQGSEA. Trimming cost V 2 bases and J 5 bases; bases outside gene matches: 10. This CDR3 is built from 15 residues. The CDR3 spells CSVENNRGSGETQYF. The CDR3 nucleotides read TGCAGCGTTGAAAATAACAGGGGGTCGGGGGAGACCCAGTACTTC.

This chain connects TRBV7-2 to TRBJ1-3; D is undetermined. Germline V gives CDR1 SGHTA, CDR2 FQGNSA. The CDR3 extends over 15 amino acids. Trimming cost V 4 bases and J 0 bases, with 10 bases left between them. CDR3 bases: TGTGCCAGCAGCTCAGTTGCTGTCTCTGGAAACACCATATATTTT. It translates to CASSSVAVSGNTIYF.

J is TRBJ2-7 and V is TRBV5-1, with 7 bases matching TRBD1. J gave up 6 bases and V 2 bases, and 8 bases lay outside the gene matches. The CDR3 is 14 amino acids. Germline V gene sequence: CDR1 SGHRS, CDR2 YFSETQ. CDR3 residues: CASSFDRAPSEQYF. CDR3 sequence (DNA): TGCGCCAGCAGCTTTGACAGGGCCCCCTCCGAGCAGTACTTC.

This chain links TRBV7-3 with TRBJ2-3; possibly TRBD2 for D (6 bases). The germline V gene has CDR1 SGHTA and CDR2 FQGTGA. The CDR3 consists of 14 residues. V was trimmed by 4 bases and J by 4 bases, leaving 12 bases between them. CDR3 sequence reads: CASSSNGGSDTQYF. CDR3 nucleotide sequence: TGTGCCAGCAGCTCTAACGGAGGGTCAGATACGCAGTATTTT. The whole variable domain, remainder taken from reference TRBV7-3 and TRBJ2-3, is GAGVSQTPSNKVTEKGKYVELRCDPISGHTALYWYRQSLGQGPEFLIYFQGTGAADDSGLPNDRFFAVRPEGSVSTLKIQRTERGDSAVYLCASSSNGGSDTQYFGPGTRLTVL.